This T cell receptor (beta chain) was retrieved from a study of blood T cell repertoires in COVID-19. In the study overall: Both acute and convalescent COVID-19 samples were obtained from the United States, Italy and Spain. Nucleic acid was either cDNA or gDNA, and it came from T cells, B-cell-depleted T cells, or PBMCs.

The J segment lost 2 bases and the V segment lost 4 bases, leaving 9 bases of the junction unmatched. This CDR3 is 16 amino acids long. Germline assignment: CDR1 MNHEY and CDR2 SMNVEV (reference sequence). The table came from immunoSEQ multiplex PCR; TCRdb's copy has only in-frame clones and leaves some out. The profile shows approximately 250,000 clones, 75% to 90% of them singletons. This chain uses TRBV27 with TRBJ2-3; 7 bases are a match to TRBD2. Sequencing input: peripheral blood. This sequence originates from a man younger than 40 with active or convalescent COVID-19. CDR3 coding DNA: TGTGCCAGCAGTTCCCCGGCTAGCGGACACACAGATACGCAGTATTTT. It translates to CASSSPASGHTDTQYF.